The clone carrying this T cell receptor beta chain was found many times. Antigen: not known. The entry originates in a study of blood T cells in healthy people across ages. Study results and limitations: One million T cells yielded diversity estimates that were considered underestimates. Researchers said unsorted PBMCs prevented a conclusive naive versus antigen-experienced comparison.

With a J-beta primer mix and a sample-barcoded 5' primer, a second PCR ran about 7 to 12 cycles. Each cDNA molecule was tagged by a template-switch adaptor that had 12 random nucleotides. TCRdb redid the calling of the 5' RACE reads with MiXCR, one entry per CDR3 protein. The table lists over 600,000 distinct CDR3 sequences, under 25% of them singletons. J was trimmed by 2 bases and V by 4 bases; bases with no gene match: 12. Per the germline V gene, CDR1 is LGHDT and CDR2 is YNNKEL (reference sequence). The CDR3 runs to 17 residues. The TCR was taken from a man aged 65 to 85 in good health. V gene TRBV3-1 combines with J gene TRBJ2-5; 8 nucleotides align to TRBD2. The specimen was blood. CDR3 bases: TGTGCCAGCAGCCGAGCGTCTAGCGGGTGGTTACAAGAGACCCAGTACTTC. Translation gives CASSRASSGWLQETQYF.